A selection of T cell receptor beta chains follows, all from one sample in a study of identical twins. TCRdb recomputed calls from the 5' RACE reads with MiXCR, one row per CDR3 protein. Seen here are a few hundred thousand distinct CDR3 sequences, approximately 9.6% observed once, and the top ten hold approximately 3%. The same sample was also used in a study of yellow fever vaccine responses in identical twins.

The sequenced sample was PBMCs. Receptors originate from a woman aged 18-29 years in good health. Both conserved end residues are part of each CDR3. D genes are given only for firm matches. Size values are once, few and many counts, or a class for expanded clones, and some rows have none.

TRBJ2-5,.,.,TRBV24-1,CATMEQETQYF,TGTGCCACCATGGAGCAAGAGACCCAGTACTTC
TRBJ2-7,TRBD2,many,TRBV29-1,CSVDGGGTYEQYF,TGCAGCGTTGATGGCGGGGGGACCTACGAGCAGTACTTC
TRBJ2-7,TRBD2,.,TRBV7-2,CASSLPTSGRAYEQYF,TGTGCCAGCAGCTTACCTACTAGCGGGAGGGCCTACGAGCAGTACTTC
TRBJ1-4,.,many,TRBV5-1,CASSLWGSNEKLFF,TGCGCCAGCAGCTTGTGGGGGTCTAATGAAAAACTGTTTTTT
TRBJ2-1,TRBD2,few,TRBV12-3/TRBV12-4,CASSLARTSGSGEQFF,TGTGCCAGCAGTTTGGCGCGGACTAGCGGGTCCGGTGAGCAGTTCTTC
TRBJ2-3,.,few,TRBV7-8,CASRVQGGMIADTQYF,TGTGCCAGCCGCGTCCAGGGGGGGATGATAGCAGATACGCAGTATTTT
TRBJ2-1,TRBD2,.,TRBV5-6,CASREVAGVNEQFF,TGTGCCAGCAGGGAAGTTGCGGGAGTCAATGAGCAGTTCTTC
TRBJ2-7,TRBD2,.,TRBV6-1,CASRELATYYEQYF,TGTGCCAGCAGGGAACTAGCGACCTACTACGAGCAGTACTTC
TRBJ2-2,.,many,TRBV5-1,CASSSTSSGVAGELFF,TGCGCCAGCAGCTCGACTAGTTCGGGCGTCGCCGGGGAGCTGTTTTTT
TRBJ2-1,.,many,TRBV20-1,CSALDGYNEQFF,TGCAGTGCTCTGGACGGCTACAATGAGCAGTTCTTC
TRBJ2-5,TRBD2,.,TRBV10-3,CAISTPGTSGAQETQYF,TGTGCCATCAGCACACCCGGGACTAGCGGGGCCCAAGAGACCCAGTACTTC